Below are 27 T cell receptor beta chains sequenced from a single sample in a study of T cells in Graves' hyperthyroidism and ophthalmopathy. Amplification targeted TCR beta CDR3 regions from RNA transcripts. The HTBI primer set served for first-round RT-PCR of the TCR CDR3. TCRdb fed the multiplex PCR reads into MiXCR, producing one record per CDR3 protein. The sample includes about half a million distinct CDR3 sequences, 15% to 20% of them seen just once. The sequencing sample was made of blood. The source is a woman aged 25-40 years with Graves' ophthalmopathy.

This clonotype was detected many times. The rearrangement links TRBV7-8 to TRBJ2-2; TRBD1 aligns across 8 bases. The CDR3 consists of 14 residues. J lost 6 bases, V lost 3 bases, and 3 bases had no gene match. Germline V lookup: CDR1 SGHVS, CDR2 FQNEAQ. CDR3 sequence (DNA): TGTGCCAGCAGCTTCGCGACAGGGGCCGGGGAGCTGTTTTTT. Its translation is CASSFATGAGELFF.

The rearrangement links TRBV12-3 or TRBV12-4 to TRBJ1-2; D possibly corresponds to TRBD1 (6 bases). There are 14 residues in the CDR3. The V end lost 3 bases, the J end lost 7 bases, and 15 bases lay between the germline ends. DNA for the CDR3: TGTGCCAGCAGTTTCACGACAGGACTCTCTGGCTACACCTTC. Its protein is CASSFTTGLSGYTF.

At least ten counts were recorded for this clonotype. The J gene is TRBJ1-5, the V gene TRBV12-3 or TRBV12-4, with 10 bases fitting TRBD1. The ends lost 7 bases at V and 6 bases at J; junction bases unmatched: 6. The CDR3 is 14 amino acids. The CDR3 here is CASTTGTGVQPQHF. For the CDR3, the DNA is TGTGCCAGCACAACCGGGACAGGGGTTCAGCCCCAGCATTTT.

The chain uses TRBV16 and TRBJ2-2; 7 bases agree with TRBD1. CDR3 size: 17 residues. Germline assignment: CDR1 KGHSY and CDR2 FQNENV. The junction had 11 bases not matched to a gene; V was cut back by 6 bases and J by 1 base. Written as DNA, the CDR3 is TGTGCCAGCAGTGGACAGGCCGAAAAACTGAACACCGGGGAGCTGTTTTTT. This encodes CASSGQAEKLNTGELFF.

This clonotype has just a few counts. The genes are TRBV24-1 and TRBJ2-2; no firm D call. This CDR3 is 12 amino acids long. V lost 6 bases, J lost 0 bases, and 1 base lay in between. Germline V CDR1 and CDR2: KGHDR, SFDVKD. Here the CDR3 DNA reads TGTGCCACCAGTTCGAACACCGGGGAGCTGTTTTTT. It translates to CATSSNTGELFF.

There are a few counts of this clonotype. This chain joins TRBV4-2 and TRBJ1-2, with 11 bases lining up with TRBD1. CDR1 LGHNA and CDR2 YNFKEQ come from the germline V gene. This CDR3 has 16 amino acids. V dropped 0 bases and J dropped 6; count of bases not matched to a gene: 6. The CDR3 spells CASSQDFGQGADGYTF. The CDR3 nucleotides are TGTGCCAGCAGCCAAGATTTCGGACAGGGGGCAGATGGCTACACCTTC.

This clonotype was observed at least ten times. The gene calls are TRBV7-2 and TRBJ2-1; D is undetermined. The CDR3 has 15 amino acids. In germline, CDR1 is SGHTA, CDR2 FQGNSA. The V end lost 0 bases, the J end lost 8 bases, and 14 bases lay between the germline ends. Here the CDR3 DNA reads TGTGCCAGCAGCTTAGCGCCGGTCAGTTCCGATGAGCAGTTCTTC. This sequence encodes CASSLAPVSSDEQFF.

In this sample, this clonotype turned up many times. The gene calls are TRBV5-6 and TRBJ1-3; the D is unclear. This CDR3 has 16 residues. V dropped 3 bases and J dropped 4 bases, with 17 bases sitting between them. The V gene's germline CDR1 is SGHDT and CDR2 YYEEEE. The CDR3 region is CASSSPSLGDGNTIYF. Written as DNA, the CDR3 is TGTGCCAGCAGCTCACCCTCGCTGGGCGACGGAAACACCATATATTTT.

As to this clonotype: A read error may account for a junction end that differs from germline. V usage is TRBV2 and J usage is TRBJ1-3, with D unclear. CDR1 and CDR2 (germline): SNHLY, FYNNEI. The CDR3 loop spans 14 amino acids. The CDR3 sequence: CASRESFSGSTIYF. DNA for the CDR3: TGTGCCAGCAGGGAGAGTTTCTCTGGAAGCACCATATATTTT.

The table lists this clonotype with a few counts. J is TRBJ1-5 and V is TRBV20-1, with D possibly matching TRBD1 (5 bases). This CDR3 has 16 amino acids. Germline V gives CDR1 DFQATT, CDR2 SNEGSKA (reference sequence). With 3 bases removed from V and 1 base from J, the gap between germline ends came to 16 bases. CDR3 loop: CSASPRGWGSNQPQHF. The CDR3 nucleotides read TGCAGTGCTAGTCCGCGGGGGTGGGGAAGCAATCAGCCCCAGCATTTT.

The V gene is TRBV5-1, the J gene TRBJ2-7, with 7 bases aligning to TRBD1. V shed 3 bases, J shed 2 bases, and the junction held 11 bases outside the gene matches. In germline, CDR1 is SGHRS, CDR2 YFSETQ. This CDR3 contains 16 residues. CDR3 nucleotide sequence: TGCGCCAGCAGCTCCCACCTTGGGACAGCTACCTACGAGCAGTACTTC. The encoded protein is CASSSHLGTATYEQYF.

The sample holds many counts of this clonotype. The rearrangement uses TRBV28 and TRBJ2-7; maybe TRBD2 (5 bases). The CDR3 runs to 14 residues. From germline, CDR1 is MDHEN and CDR2 SYDVKM. V lost 6 bases to trimming and J lost 2 bases, with 14 bases between them. CDR3 residues: CASSPPSGAYEQYF. CDR3 DNA sequence: TGTGCCAGCAGCCCCCCCAGCGGAGCCTACGAGCAGTACTTC.

This clonotype was observed at least ten times. This chain joins TRBV28 and TRBJ1-2, with D uncertain. With 8 bases removed from V and 5 bases from J, the gap between germline ends came to 9 bases. The germline V gene has CDR1 MDHEN and CDR2 SYDVKM. The CDR3 is 11 amino acids. This CDR3 reads CASDSRYGYTF. The CDR3 coding sequence is TGTGCCAGCGACTCTCGGTATGGCTACACCTTC.

The V and J genes are TRBV20-1 and TRBJ1-2; tentatively, D is TRBD1 (6 bases). Trimming pared 3 bases from V and 5 bases from J, leaving 25 bases between. Germline-derived CDR1 and CDR2 are DFQATT and SNEGSKA (reference sequence). The CDR3 is made up of 17 amino acids. The CDR3 DNA follows: TGCAGTGCTAGCCGCCTACATCAATCCTCAGGGGAATATGGCTACACCTTC. Its protein product is CSASRLHQSSGEYGYTF.

In its sample, this clonotype was seen many times. The V gene is TRBV13, the J gene TRBJ1-2; TRBD1 is a possible D gene (6 bases). Trimming shortened V by 4 bases and J by 7 bases, and 10 bases separated the two germline ends. CDR1 is PRHDT and CDR2 is FYEKMQ in the germline V gene (reference sequence). This CDR3 has 12 residues. The chain's CDR3 is CASSSNRVGYTF. In DNA, the CDR3 is TGTGCCAGCAGCTCGAACAGGGTTGGCTACACCTTC. Filled out from reference TRBV13 and TRBJ1-2, the complete variable domain reads AAGVIQSPRHLIKEKRETATLKCYPIPRHDTVYWYQQGPGQDPQFLISFYEKMQSDKGSIPDRFSAQQFSDYHSELNMSSLELGDSALYFCASSSNRVGYTFGSGTRLTVV.

The chain couples TRBV6-2 or TRBV6-3 to TRBJ1-5; 9 bases fit TRBD1. The ends lost 5 bases at V and 3 bases at J; junction bases unmatched: 5. CDR1 MNHEY and CDR2 SVGEGT come from the germline V gene. This CDR3 spans 15 amino acids. The chain's CDR3 is CASSPNRGLNQPQHF. DNA of the CDR3: TGTGCCAGCAGTCCGAACAGGGGGCTCAATCAGCCCCAGCATTTT.

V and J are TRBV20-1 and TRBJ1-2; 8 bases align to TRBD1. Germline V gives CDR1 DFQATT, CDR2 SNEGSKA (reference sequence). The length of the CDR3 is 14 residues. The J segment lost 4 bases and the V segment lost 0 bases, leaving 4 bases of the junction unmatched. The DNA for the CDR3 is TGCAGTGCTAGAGATTGGACAGGGATCTATGGCTACACCTTC. Protein: CSARDWTGIYGYTF.

This clonotype was seen a handful of times. CDR3: CASSILAGANTGELFF. The CDR3 region has the DNA TGTGCCAGTAGTATCTTAGCGGGAGCGAACACCGGGGAGCTGTTTTTT. The V gene is TRBV19, the J gene TRBJ2-2; 9 nucleotides agree with TRBD2. This CDR3 has 16 residues. Per germline, CDR1 LNHDA and CDR2 SQIVND (reference sequence). V trimming: 3 bases; J trimming: 0 bases; junction bases outside the gene matches: 2.

This chain connects TRBV24-1 to TRBJ2-1, with 8 bases that match TRBD2. CDR3 length: 16 residues. After removal of 4 bases from V and 0 bases from J, the junction contained 4 bases not matched to a gene. CDR1 is KGHDR and CDR2 is SFDVKD in the germline V gene. CDR3: CATSDTSGGSYNEQFF. The CDR3 DNA reads TGTGCCACCAGTGACACTAGCGGAGGCTCCTACAATGAGCAGTTCTTC.

As regards this clonotype: A single base separates this from a much larger clone, so it may be a read error. The chain is built from TRBV5-1 and TRBJ1-1, with D possibly matching TRBD1 (5 bases). The germline gives CDR1 SGHRS, CDR2 YFSETQ. V dropped 3 bases and J dropped 3 bases, with 15 bases sitting between them. The CDR3 totals 15 residues. Here the CDR3 reads CASSWGYSIDTEAFF. In nucleotides, the CDR3 is TGCGCCAGCAGCTGGGGGTACAGCATAGACACTGAAGCTTTCTTT. The full variable domain, with the rest looked up from reference TRBV5-1 and TRBJ1-1, is KAGVTQTPRYLIKTRGQQVTLSCSPISGHRSVSWYQQTPGQGLQFLFEYFSETQRNKGNFPGRFSGRQFSNSRSEMNVSTLELGDSALYLCASSWGYSIDTEAFFGQGTRLTVV.

This clonotype was counted many times. The rearrangement uses TRBV2 and TRBJ2-1; D uncertain. The CDR3 length is 17 residues. V lost 1 base and J 2 bases, leaving 15 bases between the germline ends. CDR1 is SNHLY and CDR2 is FYNNEI in the germline V gene. The CDR3 nucleotides read TGTGCCAGCAGTGAAGAGATTATGGGCGGTCCCTACAATGAGCAGTTCTTC. Its translation is CASSEEIMGGPYNEQFF.

Many counts were recorded for this clonotype. This rearrangement joins TRBV12-3 or TRBV12-4 to TRBJ2-1; 12 bases align to TRBD1. CDR3 length equals 18 residues. With V trimmed by 5 bases and J by 0 bases, 8 bases remained unmatched. The CDR3 region has the DNA TGTGCCAGCAGTACCGGGACAGGGGGCGCAGTCTCCTACAATGAGCAGTTCTTC. Translated, it gives CASSTGTGGAVSYNEQFF.

This rearrangement joins TRBV5-6 to TRBJ2-1; the D is unclear. The germline gives CDR1 SGHDT, CDR2 YYEEEE. CDR3 length: 15 residues. Trimming took 0 bases from V and 2 from J, leaving 9 bases between them. CDR3 bases: TGTGCCAGCAGCTTGGACACACATCCCTACAATGAGCAGTTCTTC. It codes for CASSLDTHPYNEQFF.

This clonotype was detected many times. The chain carries TRBV28 and TRBJ2-1; D perhaps matches TRBD1 (6 bases). V lost 3 bases and J lost 2, with 8 bases in between. This CDR3 is 14 amino acids long. The V gene's germline CDR1 is MDHEN and CDR2 SYDVKM. Written as DNA, the CDR3 is TGTGCCAGCAGTTTTAGGACAGCCTACAATGAGCAGTTCTTC. This encodes CASSFRTAYNEQFF.

This clonotype has a handful of counts. The rearrangement joins TRBV4-1 to TRBJ1-2; no clear D gene. The CDR3 covers 18 residues. The germline V gene encodes CDR1 MGHRA and CDR2 YSYEKL. V dropped 0 bases and J dropped 1 base, with 18 bases sitting between them. CDR3 sequence: CASSQDRSAADHNYGYTF. As DNA, the CDR3 is TGCGCCAGCAGCCAAGATCGGTCCGCGGCAGATCATAACTATGGCTACACCTTC.

Ten or more counts support this clonotype. The chain uses TRBV7-3 and TRBJ2-2; 8 nucleotides agree with TRBD1. This CDR3 contains 14 residues. Germline V CDR1 and CDR2: SGHTA, FQGTGA. The V gene end was trimmed by 3 bases and the J gene end by 4 bases; junction bases not matched to a gene: 1. CDR3 in DNA: TGTGCCAGCAGCTTGACAGGGGTCACCGGGGAGCTGTTTTTT. Its protein product is CASSLTGVTGELFF.

This clonotype was found many times. The chain is built from TRBV20-1 and TRBJ2-1; 11 positions agree with TRBD2. This CDR3 comprises 12 residues. The germline gives CDR1 DFQATT, CDR2 SNEGSKA (reference sequence). Here the CDR3 DNA reads TGCAGGTTAGCGGGAGGGCCCAATGAGCAGTTCTTC. It specifies CRLAGGPNEQFF.